These 23 T cell receptor beta chains were all obtained from the same sample, sequenced in a study of blood T cells in healthy people across ages. A J-beta primer mix and a sample-barcoded 5' primer were used in a second PCR of roughly 6 to 11 cycles. TCRdb re-derived calls from the 5' RACE reads in MiXCR, one entry per CDR3 protein. The sample yields some 930,000 distinct CDR3 sequences, roughly 29% seen once. These records were also assigned to another study, of T cells of mothers and their children.

Sequenced input: blood. The receptors stem from a woman aged 35 to 49 in good health.

The chain combines TRBV6-6 with TRBJ2-3; 7 nucleotides agree with TRBD1. V shed 6 bases and J 7 bases; nucleotides not matched to a gene: 10. Germline loops: CDR1 MNHNY, CDR2 SVGAGI (reference sequence). The CDR3 extends over 14 amino acids. The CDR3 loop reads CASSYRGGPYTQYF. The CDR3 DNA reads as TGTGCCAGCAGCTACAGGGGCGGCCCCTATACGCAGTATTTT.

This clonotype has a handful of counts. V usage is TRBV3-1 and J usage is TRBJ1-1; 7 bases are a match to TRBD1. The CDR3 contains 17 residues. V shed 1 base, J shed 1 base, and the junction held 9 bases outside the gene matches. Per germline, CDR1 LGHDT and CDR2 YNNKEL (reference sequence). CDR3 in DNA: TGTGCCAGCAGCCAAGTCAGGACAGGTCTTGGGAACACTGAAGCTTTCTTT. This sequence encodes CASSQVRTGLGNTEAFF.

V gene TRBV29-1 combines with J gene TRBJ1-1, with TRBD1 matching over 10 bases. The CDR3 runs to 19 residues. Germline-derived CDR1 and CDR2 are SQVTM and ANQGSEA. V shed 5 bases and J 0 bases; nucleotides not matched to a gene: 18. The CDR3 coding sequence is TGCAGCGTTTCCGGGACAGGGGTCAAGGTGGGTATGATGAACACTGAAGCTTTCTTT. Translating it yields CSVSGTGVKVGMMNTEAFF.

This sequence joins TRBV13 and TRBJ2-1; no clear D. The CDR3 is made up of 15 amino acids. Germline-derived CDR1 and CDR2 are PRHDT and FYEKMQ (reference sequence). The V and J ends lost 0 bases and 6 bases respectively, with 12 bases between them. The CDR3 sequence: CASSLGPMIGNEQFF. The CDR3 bases are TGTGCCAGCAGCTTAGGCCCTATGATAGGCAATGAGCAGTTCTTC. Together with reference TRBV13 and TRBJ2-1, the CDR3 gives the full variable domain: AAGVIQSPRHLIKEKRETATLKCYPIPRHDTVYWYQQGPGQDPQFLISFYEKMQSDKGSIPDRFSAQQFSDYHSELNMSSLELGDSALYFCASSLGPMIGNEQFFGPGTRLTVL.

This clonotype was detected only a few times. The CDR3 DNA reads as TGCGCCAGCAGAACAGAAAACAACTATGGCTACACCTTC. It codes for CASRTENNYGYTF. The J gene is TRBJ1-2, the V gene TRBV5-1; D remains unclear. CDR1 is SGHRS and CDR2 is YFSETQ in the germline V gene. V was trimmed by 5 bases and J by 2 bases, leaving 10 bases between them. CDR3 size: 13 residues.

This clonotype came up a few times. The CDR3 sequence is CASSLARAGKNIQYF. The CDR3 DNA sequence: TGTGCCAGCAGTTTGGCCAGGGCAGGCAAAAACATTCAGTACTTC. J is TRBJ2-4 and V is TRBV12-3 or TRBV12-4; a weak D match, TRBD1 (5 bases). The V end lost 3 bases, the J end lost 3 bases, and 12 bases lay between the germline ends. The CDR3 is 15 residues long.

In its sample, this clonotype was seen a few times. This chain uses TRBV5-1 with TRBJ2-4; TRBD2 might be the D (7 bases). Germline CDR1 reads SGHRS; CDR2 reads YFSETQ. CDR3 size: 17 residues. The V end was cut by 0 bases, the J end by 8 bases, with 21 bases between. The CDR3 DNA reads TGCGCCAGCAGCTTGGGCACGGGGGGCGGTTTTTTGGACATTCAGTACTTC. Translation gives CASSLGTGGGFLDIQYF.

The chain recombines TRBV7-9 with TRBJ1-1, with 10 bases lining up with TRBD1. V lost 6 bases to trimming and J lost 1 base; unmatched junction nucleotides: 8. The CDR3 is 16 residues long. Germline lookup yields CDR1 SEHNR and CDR2 FQNEAQ (reference sequence). CDR3 sequence (DNA): TGTGCCAGCAGACCCGGACAGGGGGGCGGGAACACTGAAGCTTTCTTT. This gives the protein CASRPGQGGGNTEAFF.

Comment on this clonotype: The junction and the germline gene differ at one end; a read error may be behind it. The chain couples TRBV9 to TRBJ2-1, with D perhaps TRBD1 (6 bases). Germline-derived CDR1 and CDR2 are SGDLS and YYNGEE. The CDR3 spans 14 residues. The CDR3: CASSVVAGDNEQFF. The CDR3 region has the DNA TGTGCCAGCAGCGTAGTGGCAGGGGACAACGAGCAGTTCTTC.

The chain recombines TRBV2 with TRBJ2-7, with D unclear. Germline lookup yields CDR1 SNHLY and CDR2 FYNNEI. The CDR3 has 11 amino acids. The V gene lost 7 bases and the J gene lost 7 bases, with 11 bases spanning the gap. The CDR3 is CASTGRREQYF. CDR3 DNA sequence: TGTGCCAGCACCGGACGCCGGGAGCAGTACTTC.

With respect to this clonotype: Just one base apart from a much larger clone, this may be a read error. The chain links TRBV20-1 to TRBJ2-4; 10 nucleotides align to TRBD2. The DNA end is a closer match to TRBJ2-7, so the J assignment may be wrong. The CDR3 is 17 residues long. Germline assignment: CDR1 DFQATT and CDR2 SNEGSKA (reference sequence). Here the CDR3 reads CCAKGAFGLAETYEQYF. The CDR3 DNA follows: TGCTGTGCTAAGGGGGCCTTCGGACTAGCGGAAACATACGAGCAGTACTTC.

CDR3 bases: TGTGCCAGCAGTCACCGGGACAGATCCACAGATACGCAGTATTTT. This codes for CASSHRDRSTDTQYF. This chain uses TRBV27 with TRBJ2-3; 7 nucleotides line up with TRBD1. The germline gives CDR1 MNHEY, CDR2 SMNVEV (reference sequence). This CDR3 region has 15 residues. V was pared by 5 bases and J by 2 bases, with 7 bases of the junction left unmatched.

V gene TRBV7-2 combines with J gene TRBJ2-1; 12 bases are shared with TRBD2. The CDR3 is 17 residues long. CDR1 and CDR2 from the germline V gene are SGHTA and FQGNSA. Losses at the gene ends were 4 bases for V and 4 bases for J; bases not matched to a gene: 8. The CDR3 loop reads CASSWDITSGGYNEQFF. In nucleotides, the CDR3 is TGTGCCAGCAGCTGGGATATAACTAGCGGGGGGTACAATGAGCAGTTCTTC.

This clonotype showed up just a few times. A much larger clone lies a single base off, so this may be a read error. In DNA form, the CDR3 reads TGTGCCAGCAGCAAATACTTTCACCCAAGCCCCTACGAGCAGTACTTC. It specifies CASSKYFHPSPYEQYF. V is TRBV21-1 and J is TRBJ2-7. TRBV21-1 is flagged as a pseudogene. The CDR3 is 16 amino acids.

The rearrangement uses TRBV7-2 and TRBJ1-2; D not certain. Germline V CDR1 and CDR2: SGHTA, FQGNSA. Deletions cut 4 bases from V and 3 bases from J, with 9 bases between. CDR3 length: 13 amino acids. CDR3 sequence (DNA): TGTGCCAGCAGCTCCGAGGGTGACTATGGCTACACCTTC. This encodes CASSSEGDYGYTF.

This clonotype was observed a few times. This chain joins TRBV20-1 and TRBJ1-1; no definite D call. The ends were cut back, 0 bases at V and 1 base at J, with 6 bases in the middle. The CDR3 covers 13 residues. Germline-derived CDR1 and CDR2 are DFQATT and SNEGSKA (reference sequence). The CDR3 coding sequence is TGCAGTGCTAGAGATCCCGGGAACACTGAAGCTTTCTTT. Translated, it gives CSARDPGNTEAFF.

The rearrangement joins TRBV30 to TRBJ1-2; TRBD1 is a possible D gene (6 bases). Germline V gene data show CDR1 as GTSNPN and CDR2 as SVGIG (reference sequence). The CDR3 covers 13 residues. The V gene lost 3 bases and the J gene lost 5 bases, with 13 bases spanning the gap. The CDR3 DNA follows: TGTGCCTGGAGGGTCGGACAGCTATATGGCTACACCTTC. Translation gives CAWRVGQLYGYTF. The whole variable domain, filled in from reference TRBV30 and TRBJ1-2, reads SQTIHQWPATLVQPVGSPLSLECTVEGTSNPNLYWYRQAAGRGLQLLFYSVGIGQISSEVPQNLSASRPQDRQFILSSKKLLLSDSGFYLCAWRVGQLYGYTFGSGTRLTVV.

Note on this clonotype: This may be a read error, as it is one base from a much larger clone. This rearrangement joins TRBV24-1 to TRBJ2-7, with 8 positions matching TRBD1. Germline CDR1 and CDR2: KGHDR and SFDVKD. This CDR3 region has 15 residues. The CDR3 spells CATSDTRTGLSERYF. The CDR3 bases are TGTGCCACCAGTGATACGAGGACAGGGTTGAGCGAGCGGTACTTC.

Regarding this clonotype: One base away lies a much larger clone, so this may be a sequencing read error. This chain links TRBV5-1 with TRBJ2-3, with 10 bases lining up with TRBD2. This CDR3 region has 17 residues. CDR1 and CDR2 (germline): SGHRS, YFSETQ. V shed 4 bases and J 5 bases; nucleotides not matched to a gene: 13. The CDR3 loop is CASSLASGGAFEDTQYF. In DNA form, the CDR3 reads TGCGCCAGCAGCCTGGCTAGCGGGGGCGCCTTTGAAGATACGCAGTATTTT.

This clonotype was picked up a small number of times. This rearrangement joins TRBV6-1 to TRBJ1-5; D is perhaps TRBD1 (5 bases). Trimming left V 2 bases short and J 0 bases short, with 8 bases between. This CDR3 is 15 amino acids long. Germline V lookup: CDR1 MNHNS, CDR2 SASEGT. The CDR3 bases are TGTGCCAGCAGTGAAATGGGGGTTAGCAATCAGCCCCAGCATTTT. It encodes CASSEMGVSNQPQHF.

The chain combines TRBV18 with TRBJ2-7, with unresolved D. The CDR3 spans 12 residues. Germline V CDR1 and CDR2: KGHSH, LQKENI. With 6 bases removed from V and 7 bases from J, the gap between germline ends came to 13 bases. CDR3 amino acids: CASSPSPLEQYF. DNA for the CDR3: TGTGCCAGCTCTCCCAGCCCTCTGGAGCAGTACTTC.

This clonotype was seen only a few times. The V and J genes are TRBV9 and TRBJ1-2, with a tentative D call TRBD1 (6 bases). V was shortened by 0 bases and J by 6 bases, with 12 bases between the two germline ends. The CDR3 is 14 residues long. Per the germline V gene, CDR1 is SGDLS and CDR2 is YYNGEE. DNA of the CDR3: TGTGCCAGCAGCGTAGCTACACAGGGTCATGGCTACACCTTC. This sequence encodes CASSVATQGHGYTF. The full variable domain, completed using reference TRBV9 and TRBJ1-2, is DSGVTQTPKHLITATGQRVTLRCSPRSGDLSVYWYQQSLDQGLQFLIQYYNGEERAKGNILERFSAQQFPDLHSELNLSSLELGDSALYFCASSVATQGHGYTFGSGTRLTVV.

Comment on this clonotype: No conserved phenylalanine or tryptophan is present at the end of the CDR3, so a read error is the likely explanation. The CDR3 reads CSVEDLIATADTQYL. CDR3 bases: TGCAGCGTTGAAGATCTTATTGCAACGGCAGATACGCAGTATCTT. V usage is TRBV29-1 and J usage is TRBJ2-3; no clear D gene. The CDR3 loop spans 15 amino acids. Germline loops: CDR1 SQVTM, CDR2 ANQGSEA. With 0 bases removed from V and 4 bases from J, the gap between germline ends came to 14 bases.